This T cell receptor beta chain was sequenced for a study of blood T cell repertoires in COVID-19. Study background: Spain, Italy and the United States supplied samples that represented acute and convalescent COVID-19.

Sequenced by immunoSEQ multiplex PCR; TCRdb stores in-frame clones only, minus some. The repertoire holds over 450,000 clones, with roughly nine tenths as singletons. The CDR3 runs to 14 residues. CDR1 and CDR2 from the germline V gene are MGHRA and YSYEKL. The V end was cut by 3 bases, the J end by 3 bases, with 12 bases between. This receptor was identified in a young man with COVID-19, enrolled during active disease. This sequence joins TRBV4-1 and TRBJ2-7; tentatively, D is TRBD1 (6 bases). The sequencing input was peripheral blood. CDR3 nucleotide sequence: TGCGCCAGCAGCCATGGACAGAGTTACTACGAGCAGTACTTC. Amino acid sequence: CASSHGQSYYEQYF.